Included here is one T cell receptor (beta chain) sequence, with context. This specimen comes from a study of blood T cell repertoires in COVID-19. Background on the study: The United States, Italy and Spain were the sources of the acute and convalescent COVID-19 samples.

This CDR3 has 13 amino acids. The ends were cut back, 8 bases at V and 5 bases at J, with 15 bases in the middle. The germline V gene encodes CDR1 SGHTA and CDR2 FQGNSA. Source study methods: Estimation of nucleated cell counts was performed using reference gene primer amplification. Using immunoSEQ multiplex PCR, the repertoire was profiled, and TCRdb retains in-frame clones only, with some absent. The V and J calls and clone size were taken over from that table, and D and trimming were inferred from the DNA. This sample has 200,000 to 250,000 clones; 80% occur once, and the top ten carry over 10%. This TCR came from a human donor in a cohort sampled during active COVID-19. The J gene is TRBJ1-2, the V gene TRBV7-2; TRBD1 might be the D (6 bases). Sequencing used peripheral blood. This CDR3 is CASSPGAEYGYTF. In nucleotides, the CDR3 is TGTGCCAGCTCCCCAGGGGCAGAGTATGGCTACACCTTC. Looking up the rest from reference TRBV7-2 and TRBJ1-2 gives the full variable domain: GAGVSQSPSNKVTEKGKDVELRCDPISGHTALYWYRQSLGQGLEFLIYFQGNSAPDKSGLPSDRFSAERTGGSVSTLTIQRTQQEDSAVYLCASSPGAEYGYTFGSGTRLTVV.